This is a list of T cell receptor beta chains from one sample in a study of T cells in pancreatic ductal adenocarcinoma. Clones were sequenced by immunoSEQ multiplex PCR, and TCRdb holds only the in-frame ones, with some missing. The table shows about 98,000 clones, with roughly 96% occurring only once. Source material: PBMCs. The source of these receptors is a human donor with pancreatic ductal adenocarcinoma. Each CDR3 is given without its conserved first and last residue.

TRBV7-9,ASSLGQGNEQF
TRBV10-2,ASSAPSGGTSNTGELF
TRBV7-2,ASSLVGGETQY
TRBV30,AWRISSGGLSSYEQY
TRBV29-1,SSRDTQETQY
TRBV9,ASSEGLAFTDTQY
TRBV5-6,ASSFETSGYNEQF
TRBV29-1,SVTRGDTQY
TRBV19,ASSINRVINEQF
TRBV11-1,ASSLSGTSFY
TRBV6-4,ASSWTGSTDTQY
TRBV30,AWSVAWGVGTGELF
TRBV2,ASSFTGGYQPQH
TRBV5-1,ASSSTPPNTGELF
TRBV5-1,ASSFQGAETQY
TRBV19,ASSNTGGNQPQH
TRBV19,ASSMRRDSYEQY
TRBV10-2,ASSESGRGTGRGYT
TRBV18,ASSRNRDREYEQY
TRBV10-3,AISAGAEAF
TRBV6-4,ASSGPGTGGNEQF
TRBV19,ARPLPGGSRKETQY
TRBV11-2,ASSLGLAGGQETQY
TRBV6-1,ASSDSGLGEKLF
TRBV28,ASSTTGDNYGYT
TRBV5-1,ASSPGGSRETQY
TRBV5-1,ASTLGGNSYNEQF
TRBV28,ASSPLGTGDGEKLF
TRBV7-9,ASSLGTGGRYEQY
TRBV27,ASSPIAETQETQY
TRBV28,ASSSQPRSGNTIY
TRBV9,ASSQGLAGGNEQY
TRBV7-9,ASSLEEQVNTGELF
TRBV30,AWSATSNEQY
TRBV19,ASMPAGANTEAF
TRBV7-2,ASSLASGNEQF